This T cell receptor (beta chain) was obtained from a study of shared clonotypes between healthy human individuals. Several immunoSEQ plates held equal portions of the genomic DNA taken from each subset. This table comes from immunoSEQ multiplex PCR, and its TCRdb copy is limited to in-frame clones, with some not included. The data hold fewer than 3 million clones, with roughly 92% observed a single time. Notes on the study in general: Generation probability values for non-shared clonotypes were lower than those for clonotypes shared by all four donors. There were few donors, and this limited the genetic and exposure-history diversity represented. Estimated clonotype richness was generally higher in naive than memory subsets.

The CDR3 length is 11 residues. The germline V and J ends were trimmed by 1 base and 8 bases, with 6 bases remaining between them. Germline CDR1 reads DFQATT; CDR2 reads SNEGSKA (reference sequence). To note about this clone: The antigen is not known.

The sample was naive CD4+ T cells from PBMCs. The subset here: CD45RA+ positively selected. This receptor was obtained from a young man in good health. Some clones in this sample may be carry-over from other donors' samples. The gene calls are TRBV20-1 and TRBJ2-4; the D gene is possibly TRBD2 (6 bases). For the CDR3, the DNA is TGCAGTGCTAGAGGGGGGGACATTCAGTACTTC. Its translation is CSARGGDIQYF.